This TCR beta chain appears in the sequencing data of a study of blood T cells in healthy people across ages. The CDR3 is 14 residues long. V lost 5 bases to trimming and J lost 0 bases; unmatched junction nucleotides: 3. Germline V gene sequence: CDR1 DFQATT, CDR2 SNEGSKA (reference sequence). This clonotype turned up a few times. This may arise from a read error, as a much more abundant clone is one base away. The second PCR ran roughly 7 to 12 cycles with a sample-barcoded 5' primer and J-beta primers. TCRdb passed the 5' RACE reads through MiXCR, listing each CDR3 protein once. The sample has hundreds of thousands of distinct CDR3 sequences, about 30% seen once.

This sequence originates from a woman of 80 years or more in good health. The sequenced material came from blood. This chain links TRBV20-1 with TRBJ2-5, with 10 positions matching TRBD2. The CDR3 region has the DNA TGCAGTGCTGGAAGCGGGGGGGACCAAGAGACCCAGTACTTC. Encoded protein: CSAGSGGDQETQYF.